This T cell receptor (beta chain) was obtained from a study of Ad26.COV2.S vaccination and SARS-CoV-2 variants. Study in general: Ad26.COV2.S given intramuscularly, once or twice 56 days apart.

Assay used: immunoSEQ multiplex PCR; TCRdb lists only in-frame clones, some missing. Of around 380,000 clones in the sample, approximately 86% were seen once. The sample's treatment: 15 to 20 received Ad26.COV2.S at low or high dose, single or two shots; about 5 received placebo; per-sample allocation not given. Following the first vaccine or placebo injection, samples were taken on day 63. In Boston, the donor was an adult between 18-55 years of age. Notes on this clone: Its antigen is still unknown.

The CDR3 sequence is 13 residues long. Germline V lookup: CDR1 SQVTM, CDR2 ANQGSEA. The V gene lost 4 bases and the J gene lost 4 bases, with 13 bases spanning the gap. Study results and caveats: Placebo recipients and vaccine recipients were similar in non-spike TCR breadth.

This clonotype was obtained from a person between 18 and 65 years old who received the Ad26.COV2.S COVID-19 vaccine or a placebo. The V and J genes are TRBV29-1 and TRBJ2-5; the D gene could be TRBD1 or TRBD2 (5 bases each). Sequences were derived from peripheral blood, sampled in a trial of Ad26.COV2.S vaccine versus placebo. The DNA of the CDR3 is TGCAGCGTTGCCGCGTTTGGGGGAGAGACCCAGTACTTC. Residues: CSVAAFGGETQYF.